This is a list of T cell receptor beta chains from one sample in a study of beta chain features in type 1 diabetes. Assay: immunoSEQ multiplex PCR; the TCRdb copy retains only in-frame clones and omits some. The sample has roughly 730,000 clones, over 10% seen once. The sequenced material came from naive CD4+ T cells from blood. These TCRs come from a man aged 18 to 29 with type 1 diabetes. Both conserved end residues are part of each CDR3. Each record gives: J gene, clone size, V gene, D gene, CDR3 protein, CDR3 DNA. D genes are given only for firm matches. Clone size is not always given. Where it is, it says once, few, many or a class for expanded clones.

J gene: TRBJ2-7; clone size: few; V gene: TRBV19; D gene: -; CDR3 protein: CASRASGGYEQYF; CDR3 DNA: TGTGCCAGTAGGGCTTCTGGTGGTTACGAGCAGTACTTC
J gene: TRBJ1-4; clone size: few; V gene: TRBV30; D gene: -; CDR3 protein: CAWSPASNEKLFF; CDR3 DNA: TGTGCCTGGAGTCCAGCCTCCAATGAAAAACTGTTTTTT
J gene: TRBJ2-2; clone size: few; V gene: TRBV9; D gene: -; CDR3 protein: CAPPRSGPLMNTGELFF; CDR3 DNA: TGTGCCCCCCCCCGGTCAGGGCCCCTCATGAACACCGGGGAGCTGTTTTTT
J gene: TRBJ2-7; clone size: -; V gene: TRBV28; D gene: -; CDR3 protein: CASSLSPGSYEQYF; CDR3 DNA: TGTGCCAGCAGTTTATCTCCAGGTTCCTACGAGCAGTACTTC
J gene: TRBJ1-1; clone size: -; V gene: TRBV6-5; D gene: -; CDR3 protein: CASSPSFSGNTEAFF; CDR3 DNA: TGTGCCAGCAGTCCTTCCTTTTCAGGGAACACTGAAGCTTTCTTT
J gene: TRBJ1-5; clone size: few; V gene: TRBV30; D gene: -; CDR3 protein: CAWSEQVTSNQPQHF; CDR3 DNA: TGTGCCTGGAGTGAGCAGGTCACTAGCAATCAGCCCCAGCATTTT
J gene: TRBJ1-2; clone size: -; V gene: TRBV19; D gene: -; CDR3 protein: CASRSGTYGYTF; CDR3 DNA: TGTGCCAGTAGATCAGGGACTTATGGCTACACCTTC
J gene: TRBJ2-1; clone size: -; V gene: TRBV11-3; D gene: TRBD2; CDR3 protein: CASSLAESSGYNEQFF; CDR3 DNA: TGTGCCAGCAGCTTGGCCGAGTCTAGCGGCTACAATGAGCAGTTCTTC
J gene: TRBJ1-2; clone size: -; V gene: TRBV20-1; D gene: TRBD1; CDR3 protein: CSAHRGRGYTF; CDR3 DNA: TGCAGTGCTCACAGGGGGCGCGGCTACACCTTC
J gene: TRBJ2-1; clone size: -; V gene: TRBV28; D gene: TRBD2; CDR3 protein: CASSSWTSGDYNEQFF; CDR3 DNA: TGTGCCAGCAGTTCCTGGACTAGCGGGGACTACAATGAGCAGTTCTTC
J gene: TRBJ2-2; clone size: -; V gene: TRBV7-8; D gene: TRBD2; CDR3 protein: CASSRLAGGGELFF; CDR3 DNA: TGTGCCAGCAGCCGGCTAGCGGGCGGAGGGGAGCTGTTTTTT
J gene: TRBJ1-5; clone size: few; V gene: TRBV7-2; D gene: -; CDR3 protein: CASTSDIGAGNQPQHF; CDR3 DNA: TGTGCCAGCACCTCTGACATCGGCGCTGGCAATCAGCCCCAGCATTTT
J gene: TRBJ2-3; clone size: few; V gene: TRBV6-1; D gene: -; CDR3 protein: CASRSQITDTQYF; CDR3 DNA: TGTGCCAGCAGGAGCCAGATCACAGATACGCAGTATTTT
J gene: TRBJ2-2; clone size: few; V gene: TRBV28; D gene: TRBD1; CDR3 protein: CASRGNRGLTGELFF; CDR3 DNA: TGTGCCAGCAGGGGTAACAGGGGGCTAACCGGGGAGCTGTTTTTT
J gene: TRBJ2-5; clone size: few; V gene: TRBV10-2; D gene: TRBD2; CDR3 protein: CASSASGTRETQYF; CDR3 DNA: TGCGCCAGCAGTGCTAGCGGAACCAGAGAGACCCAGTACTTC
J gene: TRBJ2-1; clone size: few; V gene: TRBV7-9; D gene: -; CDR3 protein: CASTHNEQFF; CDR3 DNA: TGTGCCAGCACCCACAATGAGCAGTTCTTC
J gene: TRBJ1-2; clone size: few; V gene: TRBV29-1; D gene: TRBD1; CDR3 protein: CSVSGTGNYGYTF; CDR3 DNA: TGCAGCGTTTCCGGGACAGGGAACTATGGCTACACCTTC
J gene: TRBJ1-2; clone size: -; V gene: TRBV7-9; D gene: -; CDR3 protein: CASSFTGEDGYTF; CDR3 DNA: TGTGCCAGCAGCTTCACAGGAGAGGACGGCTACACCTTC
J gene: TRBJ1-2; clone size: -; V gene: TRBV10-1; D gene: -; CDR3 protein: CAGLRVNYGYTF; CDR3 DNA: TGCGCCGGACTAAGGGTTAACTATGGCTACACCTTC
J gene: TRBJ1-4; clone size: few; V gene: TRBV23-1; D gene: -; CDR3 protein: CASSQSVFRGGGPGEKLFF; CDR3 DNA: TGCGCCAGCAGTCAATCGGTGTTTAGGGGCGGGGGGCCCGGTGAAAAACTGTTTTTT
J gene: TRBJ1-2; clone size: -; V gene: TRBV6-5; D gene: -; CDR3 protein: CASSSAAGQNYGYTF; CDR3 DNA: TGTGCCAGCAGTTCCGCTGCCGGACAAAACTATGGCTACACCTTC
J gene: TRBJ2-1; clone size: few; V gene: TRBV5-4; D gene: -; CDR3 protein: CASSLGWGNYNEQFF; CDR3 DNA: TGTGCCAGCAGCTTGGGGTGGGGGAACTACAATGAGCAGTTCTTC
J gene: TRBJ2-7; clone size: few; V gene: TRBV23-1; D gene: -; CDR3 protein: CASTPGPSAGEQYF; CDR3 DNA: TGCGCCAGCACCCCAGGGCCTTCCGCCGGCGAGCAGTACTTC
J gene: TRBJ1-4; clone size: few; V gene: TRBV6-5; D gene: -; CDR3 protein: CASSWRGFNEKLFF; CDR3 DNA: TGTGCCAGCAGTTGGCGGGGCTTTAATGAAAAACTGTTTTTT
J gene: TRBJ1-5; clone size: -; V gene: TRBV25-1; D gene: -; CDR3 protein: CASSEDSSNQPQHF; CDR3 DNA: TGTGCCAGCAGTGAGGACAGTAGCAATCAGCCCCAGCATTTT
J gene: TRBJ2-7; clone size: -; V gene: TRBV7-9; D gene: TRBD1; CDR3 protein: CASSGPGTALSF; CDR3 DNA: TGTGCCAGCAGCGGACCCGGGACAGCCTTATCGTTC
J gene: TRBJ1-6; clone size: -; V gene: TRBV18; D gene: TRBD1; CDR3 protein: CASSPLEPGQGNSPLHF; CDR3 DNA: TGTGCCAGCTCACCATTGGAACCGGGACAGGGAAATTCACCCCTCCACTTT
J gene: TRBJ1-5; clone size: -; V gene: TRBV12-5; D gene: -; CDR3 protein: CASVNQPQHF; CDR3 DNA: TGTGCTAGTGTCAATCAGCCCCAGCATTTT
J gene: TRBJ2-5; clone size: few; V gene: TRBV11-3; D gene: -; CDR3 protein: CASSLSGSRETQYF; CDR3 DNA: TGTGCCAGCAGCTTAAGCGGATCTCGGGAGACCCAGTACTTC
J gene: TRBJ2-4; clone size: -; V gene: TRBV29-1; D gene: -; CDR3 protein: CSVEDPARENIQYF; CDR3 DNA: TGCAGCGTTGAAGATCCTGCGAGGGAAAACATTCAGTACTTC
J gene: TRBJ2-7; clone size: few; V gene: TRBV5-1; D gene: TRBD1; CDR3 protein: CASSLRTGDEQYF; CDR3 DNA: TGCGCCAGCAGCTTGCGAACAGGGGACGAGCAGTACTTC
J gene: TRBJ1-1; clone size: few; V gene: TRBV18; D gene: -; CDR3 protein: CASSPPGQGLTEAFF; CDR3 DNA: TGTGCCAGCTCACCGCCGGGGCAGGGGTTGACTGAAGCTTTCTTT
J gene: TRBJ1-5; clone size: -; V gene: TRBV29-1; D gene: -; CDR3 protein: CSATDSSNQPQHF; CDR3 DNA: TGCAGCGCCACGGACAGTAGCAATCAGCCCCAGCATTTT
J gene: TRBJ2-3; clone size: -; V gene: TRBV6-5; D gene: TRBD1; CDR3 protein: CASSYSGDRVTDTQYF; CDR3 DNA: TGTGCCAGCAGTTACTCGGGGGACAGGGTCACAGATACGCAGTATTTT
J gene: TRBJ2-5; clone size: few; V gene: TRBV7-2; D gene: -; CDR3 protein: CASSLRLPQETQYF; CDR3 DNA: TGTGCCAGCAGCTTAAGACTACCTCAAGAGACCCAGTACTTC
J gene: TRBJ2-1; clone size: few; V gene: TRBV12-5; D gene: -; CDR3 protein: CASGLVRNEQFF; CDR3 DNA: TGTGCTAGTGGTTTGGTTCGCAATGAGCAGTTCTTC
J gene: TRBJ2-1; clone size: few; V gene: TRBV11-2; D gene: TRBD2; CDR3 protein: CASRPGLAGASEQFF; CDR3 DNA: TGTGCCAGCAGACCGGGACTAGCGGGGGCTTCTGAGCAGTTCTTC
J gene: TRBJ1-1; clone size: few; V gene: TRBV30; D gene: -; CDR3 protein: CALTPPGNTEAFF; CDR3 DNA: TGTGCCCTAACCCCCCCGGGGAACACTGAAGCTTTCTTT
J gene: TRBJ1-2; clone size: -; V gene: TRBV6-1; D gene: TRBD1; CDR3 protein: CASSRVGGAGYGYTF; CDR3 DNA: TGTGCCAGCAGTCGTGTAGGGGGCGCAGGCTATGGCTACACCTTC
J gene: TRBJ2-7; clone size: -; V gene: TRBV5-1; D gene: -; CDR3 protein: CASSQGLAYEQYF; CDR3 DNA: TGCGCCAGCAGCCAGGGTTTAGCCTACGAGCAGTACTTC
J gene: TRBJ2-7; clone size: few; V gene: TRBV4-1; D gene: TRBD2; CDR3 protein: CASSQEARLAVYYEQYF; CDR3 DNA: TGCGCCAGCAGCCAAGAAGCGAGACTAGCGGTATACTACGAGCAGTACTTC
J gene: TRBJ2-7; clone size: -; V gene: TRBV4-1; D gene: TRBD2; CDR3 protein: CASSHDGRLAGEPYEQYF; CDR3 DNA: TGCGCCAGCAGCCATGACGGTAGACTAGCGGGGGAACCCTACGAGCAGTACTTC
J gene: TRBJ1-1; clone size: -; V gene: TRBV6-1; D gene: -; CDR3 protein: CASSEAWQVPSEAFF; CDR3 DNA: TGTGCCAGCAGTGAAGCATGGCAGGTCCCCTCTGAAGCTTTCTTT
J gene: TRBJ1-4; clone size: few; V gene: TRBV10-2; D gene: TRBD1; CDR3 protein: CASGQGTNEKLFF; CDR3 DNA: TGCGCCAGCGGACAGGGAACTAATGAAAAACTGTTTTTT
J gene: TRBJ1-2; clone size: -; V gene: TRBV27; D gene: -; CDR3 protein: CASSGWGRDYGYTF; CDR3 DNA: TGTGCCAGCAGTGGCTGGGGAAGGGACTATGGCTACACCTTC
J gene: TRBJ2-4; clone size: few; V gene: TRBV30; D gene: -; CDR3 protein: CAWSVRGITKNIQYF; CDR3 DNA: TGTGCCTGGAGCGTCCGGGGGATAACCAAAAACATTCAGTACTTC
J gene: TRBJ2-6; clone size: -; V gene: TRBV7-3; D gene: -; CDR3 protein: CASSSIDTRAGANVLTF; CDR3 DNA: TGTGCCAGCAGCTCGATAGACACCAGGGCCGGGGCCAACGTCCTGACTTTC
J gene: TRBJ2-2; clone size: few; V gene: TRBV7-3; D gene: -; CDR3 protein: CASSSDSANTGELFF; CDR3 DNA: TGTGCCAGCAGCTCCGACAGCGCTAACACCGGGGAGCTGTTTTTT
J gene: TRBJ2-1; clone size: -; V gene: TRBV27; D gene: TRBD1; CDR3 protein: CASSLQGASYNEQFF; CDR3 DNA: TGTGCCAGCAGTCTACAGGGGGCATCATACAATGAGCAGTTCTTC
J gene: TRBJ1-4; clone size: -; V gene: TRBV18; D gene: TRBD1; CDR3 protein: CASSPTRQGMDEKLFF; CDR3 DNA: TGTGCCAGCTCACCCACCCGACAGGGCATGGATGAAAAACTGTTTTTT
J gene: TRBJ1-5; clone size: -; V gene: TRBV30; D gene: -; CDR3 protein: CAWSVGLGQPQHF; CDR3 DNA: TGTGCCTGGAGTGTAGGGCTCGGGCAGCCCCAGCATTTT
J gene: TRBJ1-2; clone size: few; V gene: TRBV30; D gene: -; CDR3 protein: CACLGARAWIGYGYTF; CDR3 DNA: TGTGCCTGCCTGGGGGCACGGGCCTGGATCGGCTATGGCTACACCTTC
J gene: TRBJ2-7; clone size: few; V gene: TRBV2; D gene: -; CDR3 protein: CASINPDYKQYF; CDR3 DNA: TGTGCCAGCATAAACCCGGATTACAAGCAGTACTTC
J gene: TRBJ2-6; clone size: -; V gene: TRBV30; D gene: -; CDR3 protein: CAWSVTGANVLTF; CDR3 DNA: TGTGCCTGGAGTGTCACTGGGGCCAACGTCCTGACTTTC